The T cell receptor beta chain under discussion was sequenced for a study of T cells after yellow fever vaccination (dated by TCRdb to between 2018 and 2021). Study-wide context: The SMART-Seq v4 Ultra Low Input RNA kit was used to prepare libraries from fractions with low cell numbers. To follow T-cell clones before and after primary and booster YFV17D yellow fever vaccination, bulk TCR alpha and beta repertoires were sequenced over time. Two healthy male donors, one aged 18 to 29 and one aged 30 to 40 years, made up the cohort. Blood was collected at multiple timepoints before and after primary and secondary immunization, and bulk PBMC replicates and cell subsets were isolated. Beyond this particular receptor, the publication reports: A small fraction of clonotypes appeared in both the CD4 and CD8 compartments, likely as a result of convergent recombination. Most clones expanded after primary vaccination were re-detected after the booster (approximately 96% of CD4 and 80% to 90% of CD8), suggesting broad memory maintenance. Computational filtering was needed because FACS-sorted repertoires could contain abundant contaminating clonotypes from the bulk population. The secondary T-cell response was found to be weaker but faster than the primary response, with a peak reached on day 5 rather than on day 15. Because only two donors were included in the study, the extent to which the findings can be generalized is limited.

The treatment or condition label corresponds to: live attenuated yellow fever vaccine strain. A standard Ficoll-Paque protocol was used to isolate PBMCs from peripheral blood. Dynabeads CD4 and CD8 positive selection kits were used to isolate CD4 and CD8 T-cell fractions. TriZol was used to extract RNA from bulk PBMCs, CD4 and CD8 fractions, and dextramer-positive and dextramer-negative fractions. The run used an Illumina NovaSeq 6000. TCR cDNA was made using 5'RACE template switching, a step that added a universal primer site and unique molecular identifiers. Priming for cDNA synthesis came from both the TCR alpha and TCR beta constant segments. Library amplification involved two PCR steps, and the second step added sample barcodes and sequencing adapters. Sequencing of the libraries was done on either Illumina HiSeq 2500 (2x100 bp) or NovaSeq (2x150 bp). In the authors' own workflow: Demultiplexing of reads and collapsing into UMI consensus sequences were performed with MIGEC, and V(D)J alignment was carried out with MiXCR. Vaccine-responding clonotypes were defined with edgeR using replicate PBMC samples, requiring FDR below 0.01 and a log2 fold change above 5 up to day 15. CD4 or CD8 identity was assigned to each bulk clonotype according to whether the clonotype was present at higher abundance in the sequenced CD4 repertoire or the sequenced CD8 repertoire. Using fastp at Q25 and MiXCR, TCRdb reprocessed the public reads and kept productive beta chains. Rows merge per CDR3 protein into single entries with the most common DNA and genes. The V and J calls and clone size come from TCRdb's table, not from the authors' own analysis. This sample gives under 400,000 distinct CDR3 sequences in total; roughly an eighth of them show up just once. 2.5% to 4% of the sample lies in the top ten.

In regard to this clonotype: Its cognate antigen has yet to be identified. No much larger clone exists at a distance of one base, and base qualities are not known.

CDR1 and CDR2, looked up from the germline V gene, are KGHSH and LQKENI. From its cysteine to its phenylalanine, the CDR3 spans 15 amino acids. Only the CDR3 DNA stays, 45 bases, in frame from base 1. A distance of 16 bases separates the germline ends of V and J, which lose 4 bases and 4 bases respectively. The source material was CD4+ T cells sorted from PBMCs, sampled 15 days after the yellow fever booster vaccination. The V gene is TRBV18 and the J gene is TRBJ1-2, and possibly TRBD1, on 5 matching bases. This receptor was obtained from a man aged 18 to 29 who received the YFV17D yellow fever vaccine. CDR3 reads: CASSLGASLPYGYTF. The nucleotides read TGTGCCAGCTCACTCGGGGCCTCTCTGCCCTATGGCTACACCTTC.